This TCR beta chain was captured by sequencing in a study of cytomegalovirus exposure and HLA in healthy donors. Primers for the PCR totalled 60 Vbeta and 13 Jbeta. Assay used: immunoSEQ multiplex PCR; TCRdb lists only in-frame clones, some missing. The repertoire holds more than 150,000 clones, with around 72% as singletons. The sample was PBMCs. The TCR originated in a woman aged 50 to 60 in good health and CMV-seropositive.

The CDR3 reads CASSVGKGGHETQYF. The CDR3 DNA reads as TGTGCCAGCAGCGTAGGAAAGGGGGGGCACGAGACCCAGTACTTC. The chain joins TRBV9 to TRBJ2-5; D is possibly TRBD2 (7 bases). The CDR3 has 15 residues. V was pared by 0 bases and J by 5 bases, with 14 bases between. In germline, CDR1 is SGDLS, CDR2 YYNGEE.